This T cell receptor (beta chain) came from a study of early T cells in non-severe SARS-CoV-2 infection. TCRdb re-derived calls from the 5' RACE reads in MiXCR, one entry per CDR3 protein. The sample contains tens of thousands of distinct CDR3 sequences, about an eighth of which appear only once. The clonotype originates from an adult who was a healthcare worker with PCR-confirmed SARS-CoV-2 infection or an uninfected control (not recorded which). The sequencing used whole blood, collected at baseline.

The CDR3 sequence is CASSPGVWGYTF. In DNA, the CDR3 is TGTGCCAGCTCCCCCGGTGTTTGGGGCTACACCTTC. The chain uses TRBV12-3 or TRBV12-4 and TRBJ1-2; D is unresolved. V lost 8 bases and J lost 8, with 15 bases in between. The CDR3 consists of 12 residues.